One sample yielded the 20 T cell receptor beta chains listed below, sequenced in a study of cytomegalovirus exposure and HLA in healthy donors. The PCR contained 60 Vbeta and 13 Jbeta primers. The method was immunoSEQ multiplex PCR; TCRdb's version includes in-frame clones alone and lacks a portion of them. The table includes about 98,000 clones, 63% detected once. Sequenced input: PBMCs. These receptor sequences come from a human donor in good health.

This sequence joins TRBV5-3 and TRBJ2-5; 7 bases agree with TRBD1. TRBV5-3 is an ORF; its function is uncertain. V was clipped by 0 bases and J by 4 bases; unmatched bases: 0. The CDR3 has 13 amino acids. CDR3 nucleotides: TGTGCCAGAAGCTTGGGACAGGGAGAGACCCAGTACTTC. Its protein product is CARSLGQGETQYF.

The chain uses TRBV19 and TRBJ2-2; D may be TRBD1 (6 bases). Trimming cost V 3 bases and J 1 base, with 12 bases left between them. There are 16 residues in the CDR3. Looked up from germline, CDR1 is LNHDA and CDR2 is SQIVND (reference sequence). The CDR3 region has the DNA TGTGCCAGTAGTATTCTCGGACAGAGGAACACCGGGGAGCTGTTTTTT. Translated, it gives CASSILGQRNTGELFF.

This chain joins TRBV4-1 and TRBJ1-2; 8 positions agree with TRBD1. Germline V gives CDR1 MGHRA, CDR2 YSYEKL. The CDR3 consists of 14 residues. Trimming took 3 bases from V and 4 from J; bases not matched to a gene: 4. DNA of the CDR3: TGCGCCAGCAGCCAGGACAGGGTCGGCTATGGCTACACCTTC. Its translation: CASSQDRVGYGYTF.

The chain carries TRBV2 and TRBJ1-1, with D possibly being TRBD1 (5 bases). The CDR3 runs 12 residues. Per germline, CDR1 SNHLY and CDR2 FYNNEI. Trimming removed 6 bases at V and 8 bases at J, with 13 bases between. CDR3 DNA: TGTGCCAGCAGCCGCGCCCGGGGGGAAGCTTTCTTT. Its protein product is CASSRARGEAFF.

This rearrangement joins TRBV15 to TRBJ2-7; unclear D gene. This CDR3 contains 14 residues. V dropped 1 base and J dropped 7 bases, with 14 bases sitting between them. Germline V lookup: CDR1 LNHNV, CDR2 YYDKDF (reference sequence). The CDR3 region has the DNA TGTGCCACCAGCAGAGGTCGGAGCCTAAAGGAGCAGTACTTC. Translating it yields CATSRGRSLKEQYF. The full variable domain, rest sourced from reference TRBV15 and TRBJ2-7, is DAMVIQNPRYQVTQFGKPVTLSCSQTLNHNVMYWYQQKSSQAPKLLFHYYDKDFNNEADTPDNFQSRRPNTSFCFLDIRSPGLGDTAMYLCATSRGRSLKEQYFGPGTRLTVT.

The rearrangement joins TRBV19 to TRBJ2-7; weak D call: TRBD1 (6 bases). CDR1 is LNHDA, CDR2 SQIVND, per germline (reference sequence). V was shortened by 6 bases and J by 2 bases, with 17 bases between the two germline ends. The CDR3 length is 15 residues. CDR3 in DNA: TGTGCCAGTAGCTATGAGGGGGATGTAACCTACGAGCAGTACTTC. Amino acids: CASSYEGDVTYEQYF.

This clone has just a few counts. This chain connects TRBV11-3 to TRBJ2-1; 7 bases agree with TRBD2. Germline lookup yields CDR1 SGHNT and CDR2 YENEEA. The ends lost 5 bases at V and 6 bases at J; junction bases unmatched: 7. The CDR3 covers 14 residues. The CDR3 reads CASSPQSGGNEQFF. The CDR3 nucleotides read TGTGCCAGCAGCCCACAATCGGGGGGCAATGAGCAGTTCTTC.

V is TRBV5-1 and J is TRBJ2-7; 7 nucleotides line up with TRBD2. This CDR3 is 14 amino acids long. Trimming cost V 1 base and J 4 bases; bases outside gene matches: 5. CDR1 SGHRS and CDR2 YFSETQ come from the germline V gene. CDR3 region: CASSLFSGDYEQYF. The DNA of the CDR3 is TGCGCCAGCAGCTTGTTCAGCGGGGATTACGAGCAGTACTTC. Drawing the rest from reference TRBV5-1 and TRBJ2-7, the complete variable domain is KAGVTQTPRYLIKTRGQQVTLSCSPISGHRSVSWYQQTPGQGLQFLFEYFSETQRNKGNFPGRFSGRQFSNSRSEMNVSTLELGDSALYLCASSLFSGDYEQYFGPGTRLTVT.

This chain links TRBV19 with TRBJ2-5; 7 positions match TRBD2. This CDR3 contains 13 residues. Germline CDR1 and CDR2: LNHDA and SQIVND (reference sequence). V lost 6 bases, J lost 5 bases, and 6 bases stayed unmatched. The CDR3 DNA is TGTGCCAGTAGAGACTTGGGAGGGGAGACCCAGTACTTC. This codes for CASRDLGGETQYF.

This clone has a handful of counts. The rearrangement links TRBV11-2 to TRBJ2-2; D ambiguous. Germline values: CDR1 SGHAT, CDR2 FQNNGV. The CDR3 loop spans 14 amino acids. Between the trimmed V and J ends, which lost 5 bases and 2 bases, there was a span of 9 bases. The CDR3: CASSRITNTGELFF. The CDR3 DNA follows: TGTGCCAGCAGCCGCATCACAAACACCGGGGAGCTGTTTTTT.

The chain employs TRBV7-9 and TRBJ2-3; D is undetermined. CDR3 size: 12 residues. Trimming shortened V by 8 bases and J by 2 bases, and 8 bases separated the two germline ends. The germline V gene has CDR1 SEHNR and CDR2 FQNEAQ (reference sequence). In DNA form, the CDR3 reads TGTGCCAGCCAGGCCGTCACAGATACGCAGTATTTT. Translation gives CASQAVTDTQYF.

This chain uses TRBV9 with TRBJ1-1; tentative D call: TRBD1 (5 bases). This CDR3 has 13 residues. V lost 3 bases and J lost 3, with 9 bases in between. Germline assignment: CDR1 SGDLS and CDR2 YYNGEE. The CDR3 is CASSAQGDTEAFF. CDR3 DNA sequence: TGTGCCAGCAGCGCCCAAGGGGACACTGAAGCTTTCTTT.

The chain combines TRBV28 with TRBJ1-2, with 9 bases aligning to TRBD1. V lost 3 bases to trimming and J lost 4 bases; unmatched junction nucleotides: 6. The CDR3 consists of 15 residues. Germline V CDR1 and CDR2: MDHEN, SYDVKM. CDR3 DNA: TGTGCCAGCAGTTTTTTACAGGGGGCTCTCTATGGCTACACCTTC. The encoded protein is CASSFLQGALYGYTF.

V and J are TRBV27 and TRBJ1-1, with D unclear. The CDR3 is made up of 13 amino acids. CDR1 is MNHEY, CDR2 SMNVEV, per germline (reference sequence). Trimming shortened V by 5 bases and J by 5 bases, and 12 bases separated the two germline ends. CDR3 region: CASSPRGGTEAFF. Written as DNA, the CDR3 is TGTGCCAGCAGTCCCCGGGGAGGGACTGAAGCTTTCTTT.

V usage is TRBV11-2 and J usage is TRBJ2-3; D might be TRBD2 (7 bases). Germline CDR1 reads SGHAT; CDR2 reads FQNNGV. The CDR3 length is 16 residues. The V end lost 1 base, the J end lost 2 bases, and 13 bases lay between the germline ends. CDR3 residues: CASSLVGGGLTDTQYF. CDR3 DNA sequence: TGTGCCAGCAGCTTAGTGGGAGGGGGACTCACAGATACGCAGTATTTT.

This chain connects TRBV9 to TRBJ2-2; 9 bases are shared with TRBD1. CDR3 length equals 14 residues. The ends lost 3 bases at V and 7 bases at J; junction bases unmatched: 4. Per the germline V gene, CDR1 is SGDLS and CDR2 is YYNGEE. The CDR3 region is CASSGTGGFGELFF. CDR3 coding DNA: TGTGCCAGCAGCGGAACAGGGGGCTTCGGGGAGCTGTTTTTT.

This clone was recorded a few times. Distinct nucleotide sequences in the sample also encode this CDR3. The chain couples TRBV15 to TRBJ2-5; 7 bases are shared with TRBD1. V gave up 0 bases and J gave up 5 bases; unmatched junction bases: 0. Germline CDR1 reads LNHNV; CDR2 reads YYDKDF (reference sequence). CDR3 length: 13 amino acids. CDR3 amino acids: CATSRDRGETQYF. Here the CDR3 DNA reads TGTGCCACCAGCAGAGACAGGGGGGAGACCCAGTACTTC.

J is TRBJ2-2 and V is TRBV10-1; the D gene is possibly TRBD2 (6 bases). The CDR3 has 13 amino acids. CDR1 is WNHNN, CDR2 SYGVQD, per germline (reference sequence). Trimming removed 4 bases from V and 7 bases from J, with 10 bases in between. CDR3 nucleotide sequence: TGCGCCAGCAGTGTGGGACTTAGCGGGGAGCTGTTTTTT. It specifies CASSVGLSGELFF.

The V call is TRBV6-1, the J call TRBJ2-5, with 13 bases identical to TRBD2. The junction had 9 bases not matched to a gene; V was cut back by 0 bases and J by 5 bases. The length of the CDR3 is 18 residues. Germline values: CDR1 MNHNS, CDR2 SASEGT. The chain's CDR3 is CASSEALRTSGRDETQYF. CDR3 bases: TGTGCCAGCAGTGAAGCGCTTCGGACTAGCGGGAGAGATGAGACCCAGTACTTC.

This clone was observed a single time. This sequence joins TRBV6-5 and TRBJ1-5; 7 nucleotides match TRBD1. Germline CDR1 reads MNHEY; CDR2 reads SVGAGI. The CDR3 consists of 12 residues. With V trimmed by 6 bases and J by 7 bases, 3 bases remained unmatched. The CDR3 coding sequence is TGTGCCAGCAGACAGGGGAACCAGCCCCAGCATTTT. Amino acid sequence: CASRQGNQPQHF.